Listed here is a single T cell receptor (beta chain). This specimen comes from a study of blood T cell repertoires in COVID-19. Overall study context: Italy, Spain and the United States were the sources of the convalescent and acute COVID-19 samples. In each case, the material was cDNA or gDNA derived from T cells, B-cell-depleted T cells, or PBMCs.

This CDR3 has 15 amino acids. The J segment lost 4 bases and the V segment lost 3 bases, leaving 2 bases of the junction unmatched. CDR1 and CDR2 (germline): LNHNV, YYDKDF (reference sequence). In the original analysis: Using reference gene primer amplification, nucleated cell counts were estimated. Clones were read by immunoSEQ multiplex PCR, and TCRdb kept only the in-frame ones, dropping some. V, J and clone size are taken as reported in that table, and D and trimming were inferred from the DNA itself. The sample consists of a few hundred thousand clones, approximately 86% of them appearing once. The source is a young man with active or convalescent COVID-19. This sequence joins TRBV15 and TRBJ1-4, with 10 positions matching TRBD1. What was sequenced was peripheral blood. CDR3 protein: CATSSRTGGNEKLFF. CDR3 DNA sequence: TGTGCCACCAGCAGTCGGACAGGGGGTAATGAAAAACTGTTTTTT.